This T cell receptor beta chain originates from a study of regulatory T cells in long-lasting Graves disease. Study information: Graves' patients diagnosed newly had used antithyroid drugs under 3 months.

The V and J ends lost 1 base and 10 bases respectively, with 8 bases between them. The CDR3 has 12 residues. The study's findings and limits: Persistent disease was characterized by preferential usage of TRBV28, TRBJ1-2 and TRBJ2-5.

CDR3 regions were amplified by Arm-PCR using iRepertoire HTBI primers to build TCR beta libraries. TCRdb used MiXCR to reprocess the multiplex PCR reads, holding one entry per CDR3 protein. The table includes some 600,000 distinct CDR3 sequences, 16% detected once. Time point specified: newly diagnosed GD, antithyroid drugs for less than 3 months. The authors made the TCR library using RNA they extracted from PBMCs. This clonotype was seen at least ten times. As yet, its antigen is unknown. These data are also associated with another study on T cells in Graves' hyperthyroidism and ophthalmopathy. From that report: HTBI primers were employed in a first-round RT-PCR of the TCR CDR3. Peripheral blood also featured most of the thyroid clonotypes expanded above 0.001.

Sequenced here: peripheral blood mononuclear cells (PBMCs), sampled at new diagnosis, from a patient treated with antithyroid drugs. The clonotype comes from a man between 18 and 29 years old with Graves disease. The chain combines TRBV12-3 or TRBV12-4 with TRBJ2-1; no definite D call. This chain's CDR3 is CASSLVLLEQFF. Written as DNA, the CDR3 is TGTGCCAGCAGTTTAGTGCTGTTGGAGCAGTTCTTC.